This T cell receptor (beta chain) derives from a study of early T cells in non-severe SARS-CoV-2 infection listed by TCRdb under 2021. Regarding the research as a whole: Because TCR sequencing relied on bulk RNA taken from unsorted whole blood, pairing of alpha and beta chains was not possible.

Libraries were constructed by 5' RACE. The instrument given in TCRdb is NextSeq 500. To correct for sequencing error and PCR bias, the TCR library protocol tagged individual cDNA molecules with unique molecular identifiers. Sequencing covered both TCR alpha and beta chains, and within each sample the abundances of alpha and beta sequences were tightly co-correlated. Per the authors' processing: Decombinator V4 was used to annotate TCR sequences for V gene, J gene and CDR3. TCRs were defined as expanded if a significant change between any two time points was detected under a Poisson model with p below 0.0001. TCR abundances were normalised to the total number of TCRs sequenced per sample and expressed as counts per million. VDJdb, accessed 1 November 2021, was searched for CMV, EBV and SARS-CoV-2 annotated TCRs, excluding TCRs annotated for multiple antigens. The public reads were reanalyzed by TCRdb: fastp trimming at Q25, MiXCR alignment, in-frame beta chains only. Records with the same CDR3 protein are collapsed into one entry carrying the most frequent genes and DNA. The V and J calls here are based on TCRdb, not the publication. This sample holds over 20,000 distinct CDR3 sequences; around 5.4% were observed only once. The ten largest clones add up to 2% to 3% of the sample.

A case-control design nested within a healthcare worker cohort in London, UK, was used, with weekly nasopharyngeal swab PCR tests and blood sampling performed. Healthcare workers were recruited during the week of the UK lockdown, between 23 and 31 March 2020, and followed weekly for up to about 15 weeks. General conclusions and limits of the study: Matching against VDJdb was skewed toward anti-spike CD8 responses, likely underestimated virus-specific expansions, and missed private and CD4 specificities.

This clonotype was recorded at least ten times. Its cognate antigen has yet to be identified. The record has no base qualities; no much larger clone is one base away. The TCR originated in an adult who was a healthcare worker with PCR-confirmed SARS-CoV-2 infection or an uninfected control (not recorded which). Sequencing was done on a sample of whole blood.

The CDR3 reads CASSLGGTGRREAFF. DNA sequence: TGTGCCAGCAGCTTAGGTGGTACAGGGAGGCGTGAAGCTTTCTTT. Recombination linked TRBV7-9 to TRBJ1-1, with TRBD1 as a weak D call on 6 bases. V was cut back by 1 base and J by 7 bases, leaving a gap of 16 bases between them. CDR1 and CDR2, looked up from the germline V gene (reference sequence), are SEHNR and FQNEAQ. Reading from cysteine to phenylalanine, the CDR3 counts 15 amino acids. CDR3 DNA is the only sequence kept; it has 45 bases, read in frame from the first base.